The next 17 T cell receptor beta chains were all read from a single sample in a study of blood T cell repertoires in COVID-19. Assay used: immunoSEQ multiplex PCR; TCRdb lists only in-frame clones, some missing. This table has 170,000 or so clones, roughly 85% appearing once. The source material was peripheral blood. These receptors all come from a man aged 50 to 59 with active or convalescent COVID-19.

This chain links TRBV11-2 with TRBJ2-2, with D possibly matching TRBD1 (5 bases). CDR3 length: 15 amino acids. With 7 bases removed from V and 4 bases from J, the gap between germline ends came to 16 bases. Germline assignment: CDR1 SGHAT and CDR2 FQNNGV. DNA of the CDR3: TGTGCCAGCACCAGGGCGTCCTCGGGCACCGGGGAGCTGTTTTTT. It codes for CASTRASSGTGELFF. The full variable domain, with the rest looked up from reference TRBV11-2 and TRBJ2-2, is EAGVAQSPRYKIIEKRQSVAFWCNPISGHATLYWYQQILGQGPKLLIQFQNNGVVDDSQLPKDRFSAERLKGVDSTLKIQPAKLEDSAVYLCASTRASSGTGELFFGEGSRLTVL.

V and J are TRBV9 and TRBJ2-7, with 7 positions matching TRBD2. The CDR3 runs to 15 residues. The germline V gene encodes CDR1 SGDLS and CDR2 YYNGEE. V was pared by 4 bases and J by 2 bases, with 9 bases of the junction left unmatched. The CDR3 protein is CASSSSGTGTYEQYF. For the CDR3, the DNA is TGTGCCAGCAGCTCTAGCGGAACCGGGACCTACGAGCAGTACTTC.

The chain employs TRBV6-5 and TRBJ1-1; no definite D call. Trimming removed 2 bases at V and 2 bases at J, with 12 bases between. The CDR3 loop spans 15 amino acids. Germline CDR1 and CDR2: MNHEY and SVGAGI. DNA of the CDR3: TGTGCCAGCAGTTACGCCGGGAGAGCAAACACTGAAGCTTTCTTT. Translation: CASSYAGRANTEAFF.

The chain employs TRBV30 and TRBJ2-7; 7 nucleotides align to TRBD1. The length of the CDR3 is 14 residues. Germline CDR1 reads GTSNPN; CDR2 reads SVGIG (reference sequence). The V gene end was trimmed by 5 bases and the J gene end by 4 bases; junction bases not matched to a gene: 11. DNA for the CDR3: TGTGCCTGGGTGCGAGACAGGGTGCCTTACGAGCAGTACTTC. Residues: CAWVRDRVPYEQYF.

The chain is built from TRBV11-2 and TRBJ2-1; possibly TRBD1 for D (5 bases). The germline V and J ends were trimmed by 7 bases and 6 bases, with 13 bases remaining between them. Germline lookup yields CDR1 SGHAT and CDR2 FQNNGV. The CDR3 totals 13 residues. CDR3 sequence reads: CASTWRTSNEQFF. In DNA form, the CDR3 reads TGTGCCAGCACCTGGCGGACATCCAATGAGCAGTTCTTC.

This chain links TRBV5-1 with TRBJ1-1, with 7 positions matching TRBD1. The CDR3 has 15 residues. The germline V gene encodes CDR1 SGHRS and CDR2 YFSETQ. V shed 1 base, J shed 5 bases, and the junction held 8 bases outside the gene matches. The CDR3 region is CASSLNGARGTEAFF. For the CDR3, the DNA is TGCGCCAGCAGCTTGAATGGGGCCAGGGGGACTGAAGCTTTCTTT. Full variable domain (outside the CDR3, taken from reference TRBV5-1 and TRBJ1-1): KAGVTQTPRYLIKTRGQQVTLSCSPISGHRSVSWYQQTPGQGLQFLFEYFSETQRNKGNFPGRFSGRQFSNSRSEMNVSTLELGDSALYLCASSLNGARGTEAFFGQGTRLTVV.

The chain is built from TRBV9 and TRBJ2-5; the match to TRBD1 covers 10 bases. The CDR3 sequence is 16 residues long. The germline V gene encodes CDR1 SGDLS and CDR2 YYNGEE. Losses at the gene ends were 4 bases for V and 4 bases for J; bases not matched to a gene: 10. CDR3 DNA sequence: TGTGCCAGCAGCCCCCCGCCGGGACAGGGGTCAGAGACCCAGTACTTC. Translation gives CASSPPPGQGSETQYF.

The rearrangement links TRBV29-1 to TRBJ1-1; D is perhaps TRBD1 (5 bases). CDR3 length equals 13 residues. Trimming removed 1 base at V and 4 bases at J, with 10 bases between. Germline CDR1 is SQVTM and CDR2 is ANQGSEA. CDR3 loop: CSVEVQGPTEAFF. CDR3 nucleotides: TGCAGCGTTGAAGTCCAGGGTCCCACTGAAGCTTTCTTT.

The chain combines TRBV21-1 with TRBJ2-7; the table calls TRBD1, which could not be checked here. TRBV21-1 is annotated as a pseudogene. The CDR3 is 15 residues long. The DNA of the CDR3 is TGTGCCAGGGTTCTGTCCCGGGACAGGGAATACGAGCAGTACTTC. It yields the protein CARVLSRDREYEQYF.

The chain joins TRBV27 to TRBJ1-6; TRBD1 aligns across 9 bases. Germline assignment: CDR1 MNHEY and CDR2 SMNVEV (reference sequence). CDR3 length: 14 residues. Trimming removed 4 bases from V and 7 bases from J; junction bases left unmatched: 2. The CDR3 sequence: CASSWTGANSPLHF. The CDR3 DNA is TGTGCCAGCAGTTGGACAGGGGCGAATTCACCCCTCCACTTT.

The chain couples TRBV10-1 to TRBJ1-6; 10 bases are a match to TRBD1. CDR3 length: 19 amino acids. The germline V gene encodes CDR1 WNHNN and CDR2 SYGVQD (reference sequence). V was pared by 2 bases and J by 8 bases, with 15 bases of the junction left unmatched. Written as DNA, the CDR3 is TGCGCCAGCAGTGAGCCGGGACAGGGGCCGCAACTGAAAGATTCACCCCTCCACTTT. Protein: CASSEPGQGPQLKDSPLHF.

The rearrangement uses TRBV5-6 and TRBJ2-6; TRBD1 matches 9 bases. Germline assignment: CDR1 SGHDT and CDR2 YYEEEE. CDR3 length: 15 amino acids. V lost 4 bases to trimming and J lost 3 bases; unmatched junction nucleotides: 2. The CDR3 is CASSRDRVGANVLTF. DNA for the CDR3: TGTGCCAGCAGCCGGGACAGGGTTGGGGCCAACGTCCTGACTTTC.

The V call is TRBV5-4, the J call TRBJ2-5, with TRBD1 identical over 12 bases. The J segment lost 5 bases and the V segment lost 0 bases, leaving 5 bases of the junction unmatched. From germline, CDR1 is SGHNT and CDR2 YYREEE (reference sequence). The length of the CDR3 is 16 residues. In DNA form, the CDR3 reads TGTGCCAGCAGCTTGGTGGGGACAGGGGGCACCGAGACCCAGTACTTC. This codes for CASSLVGTGGTETQYF.

This clone was counted only a few times. V and J are TRBV9 and TRBJ1-4, with D hard to call. Germline V gene data show CDR1 as SGDLS and CDR2 as YYNGEE. V was pared by 0 bases and J by 0 bases, with 9 bases between. The CDR3 contains 16 residues. The CDR3 DNA reads TGTGCCAGCAGCGTAGCGGCAGGCACAACTAATGAAAAACTGTTTTTT. Amino acids: CASSVAAGTTNEKLFF. The whole variable domain, filled in from reference TRBV9 and TRBJ1-4, reads DSGVTQTPKHLITATGQRVTLRCSPRSGDLSVYWYQQSLDQGLQFLIQYYNGEERAKGNILERFSAQQFPDLHSELNLSSLELGDSALYFCASSVAAGTTNEKLFFGSGTQLSVL.

The chain employs TRBV6-5 and TRBJ1-6; TRBD1 is a possible D gene (6 bases). Trimming shortened V by 6 bases and J by 10 bases, and 19 bases separated the two germline ends. Germline CDR1 is MNHEY and CDR2 is SVGAGI. The CDR3 loop spans 15 amino acids. The CDR3 DNA sequence: TGTGCCAGCAGGACCGACAGGCTCTATTCCTCACCCCTCCACTTT. The encoded protein is CASRTDRLYSSPLHF.

The V and J genes are TRBV27 and TRBJ2-6; possibly TRBD2 for D (7 bases). Germline V lookup: CDR1 MNHEY, CDR2 SMNVEV (reference sequence). This CDR3 comprises 17 residues. Between the trimmed V and J ends, which lost 5 bases and 3 bases, there was a span of 17 bases. This CDR3 is CASSLHAGEGGANVLTF. In nucleotides, the CDR3 is TGTGCCAGCAGTCTACATGCAGGGGAGGGTGGGGCCAACGTCCTGACTTTC. Complete variable domain (other parts from reference TRBV27 and TRBJ2-6): EAQVTQNPRYLITVTGKKLTVTCSQNMNHEYMSWYRQDPGLGLRQIYYSMNVEVTDKGDVPEGYKVSRKEKRNFPLILESPSPNQTSLYFCASSLHAGEGGANVLTFGAGSRLTVL.

This rearrangement joins TRBV29-1 to TRBJ1-1; 9 positions match TRBD1. V lost 6 bases, J lost 1 base, and 3 bases stayed unmatched. CDR1 and CDR2 (germline): SQVTM, ANQGSEA. The CDR3 covers 13 residues. The CDR3: CSVSGQGNTEAFF. The DNA of the CDR3 is TGCAGCGTCTCGGGACAGGGGAACACTGAAGCTTTCTTT.